Below, 14 T cell receptor beta chains from the same sample are listed, as sequenced in a study of PD-L1 blockade in urothelial cancer. The time point here: pretreatment peripheral blood. Clones were sequenced by immunoSEQ multiplex PCR, and TCRdb holds only the in-frame ones, with some missing. The sample includes over 75,000 clones, around 89% of them seen just once. Sample: PBMCs, taken around atezolizumab (anti-PD-L1) treatment. Receptor source: a woman of 80 years or more with urothelial cancer.

CDR3 DNA sequence: TGTGCCAGCGGTAGTTTGATTCATGAGCAGTTCTTC. This translates into CASGSLIHEQFF. The gene calls are TRBV18 and TRBJ2-1; no clear D gene. Germline V gene data show CDR1 as KGHSH and CDR2 as LQKENI. Trimming took 8 bases from V and 8 from J, leaving 13 bases between them. This CDR3 is built from 12 residues.

The V call is TRBV28, the J call TRBJ2-1; D unclear. From germline, CDR1 is MDHEN and CDR2 SYDVKM. V was cut by 6 bases and J by 8 bases, with 17 bases left in between. The CDR3 sequence is 14 residues long. The CDR3 DNA reads as TGTGCCAGCAGGCCCGCGAGTGGTTTTTATGAGCAGTTCTTC. Encoded protein: CASRPASGFYEQFF. The full variable domain, in which reference TRBV28 and TRBJ2-1 provide the parts outside the CDR3, is DVKVTQSSRYLVKRTGEKVFLECVQDMDHENMFWYRQDPGLGLRLIYFSYDVKMKEKGDIPEGYSVSREKKERFSLILESASTNQTSMYLCASRPASGFYEQFFGPGTRLTVL.

V usage is TRBV6-5 and J usage is TRBJ1-1; 8 nucleotides align to TRBD1. The length of the CDR3 is 16 residues. V was pared by 2 bases and J by 4 bases, with 9 bases of the junction left unmatched. Germline V CDR1 and CDR2: MNHEY, SVGAGI. CDR3 coding DNA: TGTGCCAGCAGTTACGCTCAGGGGGCGGGTGGCACTGAAGCTTTCTTT. It is translated as CASSYAQGAGGTEAFF.

The chain recombines TRBV6-1 with TRBJ1-5; the match to TRBD1 covers 7 bases. The germline CDR1 and CDR2 sequences are MNHNS and SASEGT. This CDR3 has 16 amino acids. V shed 4 bases and J 0 bases; nucleotides not matched to a gene: 6. This CDR3 is CASSAQGQSSNQPQHF. The CDR3 bases are TGTGCCAGCAGTGCCCAGGGACAGAGTAGCAATCAGCCCCAGCATTTT.

This clone was counted a few times. The chain carries TRBV2 and TRBJ1-5, with no clear D. CDR3 size: 16 residues. Trimming shortened V by 1 base and J by 1 base, and 11 bases separated the two germline ends. Germline loops: CDR1 SNHLY, CDR2 FYNNEI. The CDR3, as DNA: TGTGCCAGCAGTGAAGGTGGAGGCCTCAGCAATCAGCCCCAGCATTTT. It encodes CASSEGGGLSNQPQHF. The whole variable domain, remainder taken from reference TRBV2 and TRBJ1-5, is EPEVTQTPSHQVTQMGQEVILRCVPISNHLYFYWYRQILGQKVEFLVSFYNNEISEKSEIFDDQFSVERPDGSNFTLKIRSTKLEDSAMYFCASSEGGGLSNQPQHFGDGTRLSIL.

The CDR3 reads CASSSQTWGGLVGFQPQHF. In DNA form, the CDR3 reads TGCGCCAGCAGCTCCCAAACCTGGGGGGGGCTGGTTGGATTTCAGCCCCAGCATTTT. This sequence joins TRBV5-1 and TRBJ1-5; D perhaps matches TRBD1 (6 bases). Trimming shortened V by 3 bases and J by 6 bases, and 28 bases separated the two germline ends. Germline loops: CDR1 SGHRS, CDR2 YFSETQ. This CDR3 is 19 amino acids long.

The chain joins TRBV5-5 to TRBJ2-3; TRBD2 agrees at 8 bases. Germline lookup yields CDR1 SGHKS and CDR2 YYEKEE (reference sequence). This CDR3 contains 15 residues. With V trimmed by 2 bases and J by 3 bases, 5 bases remained unmatched. The CDR3 DNA is TGTGCCAGCAGCTTCCTACCTAGCGGGACAGATACGCAGTATTTT. Protein sequence: CASSFLPSGTDTQYF.

The chain is built from TRBV9 and TRBJ2-7; D remains unclear. CDR3 length equals 14 residues. The germline V and J ends were trimmed by 3 bases and 2 bases, with 12 bases remaining between them. CDR1 SGDLS and CDR2 YYNGEE come from the germline V gene. The CDR3 sequence: CASSETENPYEQYF. CDR3 nucleotide sequence: TGTGCCAGCAGCGAAACAGAAAACCCCTACGAGCAGTACTTC.

The chain carries TRBV11-2 and TRBJ2-7; D unresolved. Germline CDR1 SGHAT, CDR2 FQNNGV. V lost 6 bases and J 3 bases, leaving 6 bases between the germline ends. The CDR3 has 11 residues. The CDR3 loop reads CASRQHYEQYF. Here the CDR3 DNA reads TGTGCCAGCAGACAGCACTACGAGCAGTACTTC.

This clone was recorded only once. The chain is built from TRBV2 and TRBJ2-5; 7 bases fit TRBD2. J lost 2 bases, V lost 3 bases, and 3 bases had no gene match. CDR1 is SNHLY and CDR2 is FYNNEI in the germline V gene. The CDR3 runs to 14 residues. The CDR3 DNA reads as TGTGCCAGCAGTGACGACGGGAGGCAAGAGACCCAGTACTTC. This encodes CASSDDGRQETQYF. Based on the CDR3 plus reference TRBV2 and TRBJ2-5, the full variable domain is EPEVTQTPSHQVTQMGQEVILRCVPISNHLYFYWYRQILGQKVEFLVSFYNNEISEKSEIFDDQFSVERPDGSNFTLKIRSTKLEDSAMYFCASSDDGRQETQYFGPGTRLLVL.

DNA of the CDR3: TGTGCCAGCAGCCCAGGGGGGAGTTCCACTGAAGCTTTCTTT. Translating gives CASSPGGSSTEAFF. This chain links TRBV7-2 with TRBJ1-1, with TRBD1 matching over 7 bases. Germline values: CDR1 SGHTA, CDR2 FQGNSA. CDR3 length equals 14 residues. Trimming took 5 bases from V and 4 from J; bases not matched to a gene: 7.

Only a few counts were recorded for this clone. The chain uses TRBV19 and TRBJ1-5, with TRBD1 matching over 7 bases. The germline CDR1 and CDR2 sequences are LNHDA and SQIVND (reference sequence). The CDR3 has 13 residues. V dropped 7 bases and J dropped 4; count of bases not matched to a gene: 4. The CDR3 nucleotides are TGTGCCAGTATGGGGACAGAGAATCAGCCCCAGCATTTT. Residues: CASMGTENQPQHF.

V gene TRBV7-9 combines with J gene TRBJ2-2; a weak D match, TRBD2 (6 bases). Trimming shortened V by 0 bases and J by 1 base, and 6 bases separated the two germline ends. Per germline, CDR1 SEHNR and CDR2 FQNEAQ (reference sequence). CDR3 length equals 15 residues. The CDR3 DNA follows: TGTGCCAGCAGCTTAGCTAGCGGGAACACCGGGGAGCTGTTTTTT. The encoded protein is CASSLASGNTGELFF.

The chain links TRBV19 to TRBJ1-5; possibly TRBD1 for D (6 bases). CDR1 is LNHDA and CDR2 is SQIVND in the germline V gene (reference sequence). V lost 0 bases and J 2 bases, leaving 14 bases between the germline ends. The CDR3 has 17 amino acids. Here the CDR3 reads CASSIEGRGWGNQPQHF. The CDR3 DNA reads as TGTGCCAGTAGTATAGAGGGCAGGGGATGGGGCAATCAGCCCCAGCATTTT. Supplemented by reference TRBV19 and TRBJ1-5, the full variable domain reads DGGITQSPKYLFRKEGQNVTLSCEQNLNHDAMYWYRQDPGQGLRLIYYSQIVNDFQKGDIAEGYSVSREKKESFPLTVTSAQKNPTAFYLCASSIEGRGWGNQPQHFGDGTRLSIL.